One and the same sample provided the 30 T cell receptor beta chains below, sequenced in a study of cytomegalovirus exposure and HLA in healthy donors (dated by TCRdb to about 2017). Libraries came from the immunoSEQ multiplex PCR assay. For the multiplex PCR, a mixture combining 60 forward primers for TCR Vbeta segments and 13 reverse primers for TCR Jbeta segments was used. TCRdb provides this immuneACCESS table in a form limited to in-frame rearrangements. Some clones are lacking; in checked studies, under half of them reflect an unresolved V gene, and why the rest are absent is not known. The sample table contains around 250,000 clones; only one count was recorded for about 90% of them. The ten largest make up about 1.7% of the sample. The specimen sequenced was PBMCs. These receptors came from a girl aged 2 to 9 in good health and CMV-seronegative.

V and J are TRBV5-6 and TRBJ1-4; maybe TRBD1 (5 bases). This CDR3 has 14 amino acids. Germline values: CDR1 SGHDT, CDR2 YYEEEE. Deletions cut 2 bases from V and 7 bases from J, with 12 bases between. The CDR3 DNA reads TGTGCCAGCAGCTTATTCAGGGCTGGTGAAAAACTGTTTTTT. Translation gives CASSLFRAGEKLFF.

This clone was seen a single time. Different DNA sequences within this sample yield the same CDR3. The chain recombines TRBV6-5 with TRBJ2-1, with D tentatively TRBD1 (5 bases). V dropped 6 bases and J dropped 5 bases, with 14 bases sitting between them. This CDR3 spans 14 amino acids. Germline CDR1 is MNHEY and CDR2 is SVGAGI. CDR3 sequence: CASRQGAVNNEQFF. In nucleotides, the CDR3 is TGTGCCAGCAGGCAAGGGGCAGTGAACAATGAGCAGTTCTTC.

The chain is built from TRBV7-2 and TRBJ2-7; D is undetermined. Looked up from germline, CDR1 is SGHTA and CDR2 is FQGNSA. The V gene lost 2 bases and the J gene lost 3 bases, with 8 bases spanning the gap. The length of the CDR3 is 13 residues. CDR3 sequence: CASSLTDIYEQYF. CDR3 bases: TGTGCCAGCAGCTTAACAGATATCTACGAGCAGTACTTC.

The gene calls are TRBV5-5 and TRBJ1-4; D is unclear. From germline, CDR1 is SGHKS and CDR2 YYEKEE (reference sequence). Trimming took 3 bases from V and 6 from J, leaving 18 bases between them. The length of the CDR3 is 16 residues. DNA of the CDR3: TGTGCCAGCAGCTCCCATGCAGGAAGCTTCGATGAAAAACTGTTTTTT. As protein: CASSSHAGSFDEKLFF.

The rearrangement links TRBV27 to TRBJ2-5; 11 bases agree with TRBD2. The better agreement between TRBJ2-7 and the DNA end casts doubt on the J call. Looked up from germline, CDR1 is MNHEY and CDR2 is SMNVEV (reference sequence). This CDR3 region has 15 residues. The DNA of the CDR3 is TGTGCCAGCAGTCCCGGGACTAGCGGACTCTACGAGCAGTACTTC. Its protein is CASSPGTSGLYEQYF.

The chain is built from TRBV28 and TRBJ2-5; D perhaps matches TRBD1 (6 bases). The CDR3 contains 14 residues. V was shortened by 7 bases and J by 5 bases, with 17 bases between the two germline ends. In germline, CDR1 is MDHEN, CDR2 SYDVKM. The CDR3 here is CASTAPRDTETQYF. As DNA, the CDR3 is TGTGCCAGCACCGCCCCTCGGGACACCGAGACCCAGTACTTC. The full variable domain, its missing parts supplied by reference TRBV28 and TRBJ2-5, is DVKVTQSSRYLVKRTGEKVFLECVQDMDHENMFWYRQDPGLGLRLIYFSYDVKMKEKGDIPEGYSVSREKKERFSLILESASTNQTSMYLCASTAPRDTETQYFGPGTRLLVL.

The chain employs TRBV27 and TRBJ2-3; 8 bases agree with TRBD2. Germline CDR1 reads MNHEY; CDR2 reads SMNVEV (reference sequence). The V gene end was trimmed by 6 bases and the J gene end by 11 bases; junction bases not matched to a gene: 13. The CDR3 runs 14 residues. The CDR3 region is CASRRGSGAREQYF. The CDR3 DNA reads as TGTGCCAGCAGAAGGGGTAGCGGGGCCAGGGAGCAGTATTTT.

This chain uses TRBV7-9 with TRBJ1-1; 9 nucleotides match TRBD1. CDR1 is SEHNR and CDR2 is FQNEAQ in the germline V gene (reference sequence). The V segment lost 5 bases and the J segment 4 bases; nucleotides outside the gene matches: 5. This CDR3 region has 14 residues. The CDR3 DNA follows: TGTGCCAGCAGCCTCGACAGGGGGGGCACTGAAGCTTTCTTT. Translated: CASSLDRGGTEAFF. Looking up the rest from reference TRBV7-9 and TRBJ1-1 gives the full variable domain: DTGVSQNPRHKITKRGQNVTFRCDPISEHNRLYWYRQTLGQGPEFLTYFQNEAQLEKSRLLSDRFSAERPKGSFSTLEIQRTEQGDSAMYLCASSLDRGGTEAFFGQGTRLTVV.

In regard to this clone: Distinct nucleotide sequences in the sample also encode this CDR3. The genes are TRBV4-2 and TRBJ2-7, with TRBD2 matching over 7 bases. Germline V gene data show CDR1 as LGHNA and CDR2 as YNFKEQ. Trimming cost V 0 bases and J 5 bases; bases outside gene matches: 1. This CDR3 has 13 residues. The CDR3 sequence is CASSQERENEQYF. Here the CDR3 DNA reads TGTGCCAGCAGCCAAGAGCGGGAGAACGAGCAGTACTTC.

CDR3 loop: CASSQDLYGYTF. The CDR3 DNA reads as TGTGCCAGCAGTCAGGATCTCTATGGCTACACCTTC. The genes are TRBV6-1 and TRBJ1-2; D unclear. In germline, CDR1 is MNHNS, CDR2 SASEGT. V gave up 5 bases and J gave up 4 bases, with 8 bases separating them. The CDR3 has 12 residues.

The chain has TRBV9 and TRBJ2-7; 7 nucleotides line up with TRBD2. This CDR3 has 13 amino acids. Per germline, CDR1 SGDLS and CDR2 YYNGEE. V dropped 3 bases and J dropped 1; count of bases not matched to a gene: 1. CDR3 amino acids: CASSGSGSYEQYF. The CDR3 DNA is TGTGCCAGCAGCGGTAGCGGGTCCTACGAGCAGTACTTC.

The chain recombines TRBV30 with TRBJ2-1, with 7 positions matching TRBD2. This CDR3 contains 14 residues. Germline CDR1 GTSNPN, CDR2 SVGIG (reference sequence). V lost 1 base and J lost 2; bases outside the gene matches: 2. As DNA, the CDR3 is TGTGCCTGGAGTGATAGCGGGCCCTACAATGAGCAGTTCTTC. The encoded protein is CAWSDSGPYNEQFF. The variable domain in full, with the rest retrieved from reference TRBV30 and TRBJ2-1, is SQTIHQWPATLVQPVGSPLSLECTVEGTSNPNLYWYRQAAGRGLQLLFYSVGIGQISSEVPQNLSASRPQDRQFILSSKKLLLSDSGFYLCAWSDSGPYNEQFFGPGTRLTVL.

The chain combines TRBV5-4 with TRBJ1-1, with D possibly being TRBD1 (5 bases). The CDR3 extends over 14 amino acids. Trimming removed 4 bases at V and 8 bases at J, with 18 bases between. Per germline, CDR1 SGHNT and CDR2 YYREEE (reference sequence). The CDR3 reads CASSPRGDGREAFF. The CDR3 DNA follows: TGTGCCAGCAGCCCCCGGGGGGATGGTCGGGAAGCTTTCTTT.

The J gene is TRBJ2-2, the V gene TRBV6-6; D gene uncertain. The CDR3 totals 15 residues. V was trimmed by 5 bases and J by 5 bases, leaving 15 bases between them. Germline V gives CDR1 MNHNY, CDR2 SVGAGI (reference sequence). CDR3 coding DNA: TGTGCCAGCAGTCCTGGTACCCCGAGTACCGGGGAGCTGTTTTTT. Amino acid sequence: CASSPGTPSTGELFF.

CDR3 nucleotides: TGCGCCAGCAGCCAAGTGAGGAGCGGGTACAATGAGCAGTTCTTC. Residues: CASSQVRSGYNEQFF. J is TRBJ2-1 and V is TRBV4-1, with a possible D match to TRBD2 (6 bases). Germline CDR1 and CDR2: MGHRA and YSYEKL. The CDR3 runs 15 residues. Trimming took 1 base from V and 4 from J, leaving 11 bases between them.

Here the CDR3 reads CASSLPGWRGWDQETQYF. The CDR3 nucleotides read TGTGCCAGCAGTTTACCCGGGTGGAGAGGGTGGGACCAAGAGACCCAGTACTTC. The chain links TRBV28 to TRBJ2-5; maybe TRBD2 (5 bases). V shed 2 bases and J shed 0 bases, with 19 bases lying between them. This CDR3 contains 18 residues. The V gene's germline CDR1 is MDHEN and CDR2 SYDVKM.

The chain joins TRBV7-9 to TRBJ2-5; 7 positions agree with TRBD2. The V gene's germline CDR1 is SEHNR and CDR2 FQNEAQ (reference sequence). The CDR3 is 16 amino acids. The junction had 8 bases not matched to a gene; V was cut back by 4 bases and J by 0 bases. This chain's CDR3 is CASSSGLPPNQETQYF. DNA for the CDR3: TGTGCCAGCAGCTCGGGACTACCCCCCAACCAAGAGACCCAGTACTTC.

This chain joins TRBV12-5 and TRBJ2-1; D may be TRBD1 (6 bases). The V end was cut by 3 bases, the J end by 5 bases, with 11 bases between. This CDR3 is 14 amino acids long. The V gene's germline CDR1 is LGHNT and CDR2 FRNRAP. The DNA for the CDR3 is TGTGCTAGTGGTTTTTGGACAGCGGACAATGAGCAGTTCTTC. This encodes CASGFWTADNEQFF.

V gene TRBV6-1 combines with J gene TRBJ2-7, with a weak D call TRBD2 (5 bases). The CDR3 consists of 15 residues. V lost 0 bases and J lost 2, with 11 bases in between. Germline CDR1 is MNHNS and CDR2 is SASEGT. The CDR3 sequence is CASSEATTATYEQYF. The CDR3 DNA follows: TGTGCCAGCAGTGAAGCGACTACCGCTACCTACGAGCAGTACTTC.

CDR3 in amino acids: CASWGLAREQYF. CDR3 nucleotides: TGTGCCAGCTGGGGACTAGCCCGCGAGCAGTACTTC. The V call is TRBV6-1, the J call TRBJ2-7; TRBD2 agrees at 9 bases. The CDR3 sequence is 12 residues long. Germline V lookup: CDR1 MNHNS, CDR2 SASEGT. V gave up 8 bases and J gave up 6 bases; unmatched junction bases: 5.

The count of this clone is one. The gene calls are TRBV4-1 and TRBJ1-2; 8 bases fit TRBD1. The CDR3 is made up of 15 amino acids. The V gene end was trimmed by 0 bases and the J gene end by 4 bases; junction bases not matched to a gene: 4. Germline lookup yields CDR1 MGHRA and CDR2 YSYEKL. Here the CDR3 DNA reads TGCGCCAGCAGCCAAGACAGGGGGCCTCGCTATGGCTACACCTTC. It codes for CASSQDRGPRYGYTF.

The gene calls are TRBV2 and TRBJ2-7; 7 nucleotides match TRBD2. This CDR3 comprises 15 residues. Germline CDR1 reads SNHLY; CDR2 reads FYNNEI. The J segment lost 1 base and the V segment lost 6 bases, leaving 9 bases of the junction unmatched. DNA for the CDR3: TGTGCCAGCAGCCTCGAGACCGGGAGGTCCTACGAGCAGTACTTC. This translates into CASSLETGRSYEQYF. The full variable domain, in which reference TRBV2 and TRBJ2-7 provide the parts outside the CDR3, is EPEVTQTPSHQVTQMGQEVILRCVPISNHLYFYWYRQILGQKVEFLVSFYNNEISEKSEIFDDQFSVERPDGSNFTLKIRSTKLEDSAMYFCASSLETGRSYEQYFGPGTRLTVT.

This rearrangement joins TRBV4-1 to TRBJ2-7; 11 positions match TRBD2. From germline, CDR1 is MGHRA and CDR2 YSYEKL. CDR3 length equals 15 residues. The V and J ends lost 1 base and 3 bases, in that order; junction bases with no gene match: 2. The CDR3 bases are TGCGCCAGCAGCCAAGTACTAGCGGGGGACTACGAGCAGTACTTC. Amino acids: CASSQVLAGDYEQYF.

This clone was seen a single time. A read error may account for a junction end that differs from germline. Here the CDR3 reads CASTESRVEQFF. CDR3 sequence (DNA): TGTGCCAGCACTGAATCGCGGGTTGAGCAGTTCTTC. The chain is built from TRBV6-1 and TRBJ2-1; D might be TRBD2 (5 bases). Looked up from germline, CDR1 is MNHNS and CDR2 is SASEGT. The CDR3 is 12 amino acids.

This rearrangement joins TRBV6-5 to TRBJ2-2; D perhaps matches TRBD2 (5 bases). This CDR3 spans 14 amino acids. Germline assignment: CDR1 MNHEY and CDR2 SVGAGI. Trimming took 1 base from V and 4 from J, leaving 7 bases between them. As DNA, the CDR3 is TGTGCCAGCAGTTACTTAGCGAGCACCGGGGAGCTGTTTTTT. Encoded protein: CASSYLASTGELFF.

The rearrangement links TRBV7-9 to TRBJ1-4; no clear D. The V and J ends lost 1 base and 8 bases respectively, with 11 bases between them. From germline, CDR1 is SEHNR and CDR2 FQNEAQ (reference sequence). CDR3 length: 14 residues. The CDR3 loop reads CASSLVPRSEKLFF. In DNA, the CDR3 is TGTGCCAGCAGCTTAGTCCCGAGGAGCGAAAAACTGTTTTTT.

A word on this clone: Germline is not matched at one junction end, which may reflect a read error. The chain combines TRBV7-9 with TRBJ2-5; 9 nucleotides agree with TRBD1. The CDR3 is 11 amino acids. In germline, CDR1 is SEHNR, CDR2 FQNEAQ (reference sequence). The CDR3 DNA is TGTGCCAGCAGCTCATCGGACAGGGGAAACTTC. This codes for CASSSSDRGNF.

V is TRBV27 and J is TRBJ2-7, with 10 bases matching TRBD2. The CDR3 sequence is 14 residues long. The ends lost 6 bases at V and 5 bases at J; junction bases unmatched: 7. The germline V gene encodes CDR1 MNHEY and CDR2 SMNVEV (reference sequence). CDR3 in DNA: TGTGCCAGCAGGGTCACTAGCGGGGCCCACGAGCAGTACTTC. As protein: CASRVTSGAHEQYF.

The chain recombines TRBV2 with TRBJ2-4; no clear D. V was trimmed by 0 bases and J by 6 bases, leaving 18 bases between them. CDR1 is SNHLY, CDR2 FYNNEI, per germline. The CDR3 extends over 17 amino acids. CDR3 sequence reads: CASSEASRVPLGNIQYF. CDR3 nucleotides: TGTGCCAGCAGTGAAGCGAGTCGGGTGCCCTTGGGAAACATTCAGTACTTC.

This clone appeared once. The chain joins TRBV10-2 to TRBJ2-5; 13 positions agree with TRBD2. This CDR3 region has 17 residues. Unmatched junction bases numbered 5, after V lost 3 bases and J lost 1 base. Germline CDR1 WSHSY, CDR2 SAAADI. The CDR3 sequence: CASSDGLAGAFQETQYF. CDR3 coding DNA: TGCGCCAGCAGTGATGGACTAGCGGGAGCGTTCCAAGAGACCCAGTACTTC.